This T cell receptor (beta chain) was retrieved from a study of shared clonotypes between healthy human individuals. Broader study findings: Approximately 5% was the fraction of naive CD4 clonotypes found shared across a handful of donors. The represented genetic and exposure-history diversity was limited by the small number of donors. Only blood underwent sampling, and tissue repertoires likely differ.

This clone was picked up many times. What it binds is not known. Only in-frame clones appear in the TCRdb table, and some are missing; sequencing was by immunoSEQ multiplex PCR. The sample yields over 700,000 clones, 55% to 75% seen once. Germline V gives CDR1 WSHSY, CDR2 SAAADI. This CDR3 spans 15 amino acids. With 3 bases removed from V and 0 bases from J, the gap between germline ends came to 9 bases. This TCR was sampled from a woman in her twenties or thirties in good health. Sample: memory CD4+ T cells sorted from blood. Subset defined: CD45RA-negative fraction. The J gene is TRBJ1-5, the V gene TRBV10-2; D gene unclear. The CDR3 spells CASSEEGVSNQPQHF. CDR3 in DNA: TGCGCCAGCAGTGAAGAGGGAGTTAGCAATCAGCCCCAGCATTTT.